This TCR beta chain originates from a study of CD4 T cells in relation to SARS-CoV-2 and coronaviruses. General observations from the study: SARS-CoV-2-driven expansion was significantly weaker in crossreactive than monoreactive clones. According to naive versus memory sequencing, detected responses are memory recall, not newly primed.

The unexposed donors gave CD4+ T cells in about 2011-2018, prior to COVID-19. Of note for this clone: The antigen is undetermined.

Only in-frame clones appear in the TCRdb table, and some are missing; sequencing was by immunoSEQ multiplex PCR. This table has under 70,000 clones, around 86% appearing once. V lost 6 bases to trimming and J lost 4 bases, with 21 bases between them. Looked up from germline, CDR1 is SEHNR and CDR2 is FQNEAQ (reference sequence). This CDR3 contains 16 residues. This receptor was taken from a human donor in good health. Sample: memory CD4+ T cells from PBMCs. This sequence joins TRBV7-9 and TRBJ1-1; a possible D gene is TRBD1 (6 bases). Here the CDR3 reads CASRKLGGGSGTEAFF. In nucleotides, the CDR3 is TGTGCCAGCAGAAAACTTGGTGGGGGCTCGGGCACTGAAGCTTTCTTT.